The T cell receptor (beta chain) under discussion was sequenced for a study of T cells in tuberculosis. This CDR3 comprises 14 residues. V lost 6 bases and J lost 4; bases outside the gene matches: 8. The germline V gene has CDR1 KGHSH and CDR2 LQKENI. Repertoires were generated with immunoSEQ multiplex PCR, while TCRdb's copy carries only in-frame clones and drops some. The sample has fewer than 35,000 clones; around 95% are singletons. The receptor was derived from a donor aged 10-35 years with latent tuberculosis or without tuberculosis infection. The specimen sequenced was PBMCs. This chain joins TRBV18 and TRBJ2-5, with 7 positions matching TRBD1. This chain's CDR3 is CASSPAGGGETQYF. As DNA, the CDR3 is TGTGCCAGCTCGCCTGCAGGGGGTGGAGAGACCCAGTACTTC.